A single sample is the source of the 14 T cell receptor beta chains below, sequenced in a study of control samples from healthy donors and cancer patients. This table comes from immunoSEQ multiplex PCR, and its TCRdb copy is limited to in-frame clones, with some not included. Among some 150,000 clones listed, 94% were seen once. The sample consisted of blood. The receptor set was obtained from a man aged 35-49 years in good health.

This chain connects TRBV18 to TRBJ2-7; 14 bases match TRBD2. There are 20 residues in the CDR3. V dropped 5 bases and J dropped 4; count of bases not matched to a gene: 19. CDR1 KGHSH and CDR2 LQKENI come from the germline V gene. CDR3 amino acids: CASSSNPATSGRAKSYEQYF. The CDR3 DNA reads TGTGCCAGCTCATCCAACCCCGCGACTAGCGGGAGGGCCAAGAGTTACGAGCAGTACTTC.

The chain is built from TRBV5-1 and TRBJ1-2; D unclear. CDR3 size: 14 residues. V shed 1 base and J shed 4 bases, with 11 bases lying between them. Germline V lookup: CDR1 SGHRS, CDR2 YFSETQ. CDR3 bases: TGCGCCAGCAGCTTGTCCGGGGTCACCTATGGCTACACCTTC. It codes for CASSLSGVTYGYTF. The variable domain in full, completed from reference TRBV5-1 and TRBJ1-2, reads KAGVTQTPRYLIKTRGQQVTLSCSPISGHRSVSWYQQTPGQGLQFLFEYFSETQRNKGNFPGRFSGRQFSNSRSEMNVSTLELGDSALYLCASSLSGVTYGYTFGSGTRLTVV.

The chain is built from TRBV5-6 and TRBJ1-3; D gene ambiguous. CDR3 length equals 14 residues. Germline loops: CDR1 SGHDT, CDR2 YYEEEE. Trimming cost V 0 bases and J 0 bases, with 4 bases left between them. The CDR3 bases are TGTGCCAGCAGCTTGGACCCCTCTGGAAACACCATATATTTT. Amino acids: CASSLDPSGNTIYF.

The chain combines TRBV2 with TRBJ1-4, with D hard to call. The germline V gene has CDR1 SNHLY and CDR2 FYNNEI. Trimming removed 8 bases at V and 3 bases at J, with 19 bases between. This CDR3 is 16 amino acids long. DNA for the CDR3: TGTGCCAGCTACTACAAACTAGTCGCCTCTAATGAAAAACTGTTTTTT. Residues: CASYYKLVASNEKLFF.

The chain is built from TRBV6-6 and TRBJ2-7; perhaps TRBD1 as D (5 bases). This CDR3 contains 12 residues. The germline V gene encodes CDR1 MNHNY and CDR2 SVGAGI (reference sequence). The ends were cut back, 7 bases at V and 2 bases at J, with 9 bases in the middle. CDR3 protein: CASNRQPYEQYF. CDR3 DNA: TGTGCCAGCAACCGACAGCCCTACGAGCAGTACTTC.

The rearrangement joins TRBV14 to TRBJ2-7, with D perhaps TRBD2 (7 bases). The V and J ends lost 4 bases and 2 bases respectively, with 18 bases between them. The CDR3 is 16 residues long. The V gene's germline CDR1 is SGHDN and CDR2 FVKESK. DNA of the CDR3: TGTGCCAGCAGCCCGCCTCGGGGGGCCCCCCCCTACGAGCAGTACTTC. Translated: CASSPPRGAPPYEQYF.

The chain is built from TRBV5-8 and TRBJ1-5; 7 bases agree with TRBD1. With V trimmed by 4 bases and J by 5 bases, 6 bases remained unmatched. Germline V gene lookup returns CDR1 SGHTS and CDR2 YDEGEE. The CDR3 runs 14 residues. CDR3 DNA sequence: TGTGCCAGCAGCCCTGACAGGGCTTATCAGCCCCAGCATTTT. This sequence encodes CASSPDRAYQPQHF.

CDR3 nucleotides: TGTGCCAGCAGCCAAGATTTGGGGGTGAGCTTTTTTGGCACCGGGGAGCTGTTTTTT. Encoded protein: CASSQDLGVSFFGTGELFF. This chain joins TRBV14 and TRBJ2-2; possibly TRBD1 or TRBD2 for D (5 bases each). CDR1 SGHDN and CDR2 FVKESK come from the germline V gene. The V end was cut by 0 bases, the J end by 4 bases, with 21 bases between. The CDR3 spans 19 residues.

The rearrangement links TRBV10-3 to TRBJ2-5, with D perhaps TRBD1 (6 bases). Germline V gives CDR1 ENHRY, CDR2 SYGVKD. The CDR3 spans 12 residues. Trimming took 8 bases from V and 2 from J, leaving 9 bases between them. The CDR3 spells CAIGGRQETQYF. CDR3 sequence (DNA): TGTGCCATCGGGGGCAGGCAAGAGACCCAGTACTTC.

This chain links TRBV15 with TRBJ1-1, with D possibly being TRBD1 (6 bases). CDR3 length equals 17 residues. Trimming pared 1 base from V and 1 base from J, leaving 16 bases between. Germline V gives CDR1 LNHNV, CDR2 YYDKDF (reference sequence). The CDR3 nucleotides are TGTGCCACCAGCAGAGGTCCGCCGGGGGCGAGGAACACTGAAGCTTTCTTT. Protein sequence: CATSRGPPGARNTEAFF.

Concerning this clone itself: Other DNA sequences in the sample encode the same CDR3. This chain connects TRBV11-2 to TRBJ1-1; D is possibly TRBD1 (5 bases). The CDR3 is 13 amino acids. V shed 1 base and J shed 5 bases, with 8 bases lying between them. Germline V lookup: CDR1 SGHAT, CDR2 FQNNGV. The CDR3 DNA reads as TGTGCCAGCAGCTTAGGGCGGGGGACTGAAGCTTTCTTT. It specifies CASSLGRGTEAFF.

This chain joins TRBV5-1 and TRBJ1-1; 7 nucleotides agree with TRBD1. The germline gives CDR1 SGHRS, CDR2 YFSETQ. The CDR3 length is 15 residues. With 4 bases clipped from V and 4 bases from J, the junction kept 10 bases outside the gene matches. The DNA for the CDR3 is TGCGCCAGCAGCCGCCAGGGGGGCCGGAGCACTGAAGCTTTCTTT. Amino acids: CASSRQGGRSTEAFF. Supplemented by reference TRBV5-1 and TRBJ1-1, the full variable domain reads KAGVTQTPRYLIKTRGQQVTLSCSPISGHRSVSWYQQTPGQGLQFLFEYFSETQRNKGNFPGRFSGRQFSNSRSEMNVSTLELGDSALYLCASSRQGGRSTEAFFGQGTRLTVV.

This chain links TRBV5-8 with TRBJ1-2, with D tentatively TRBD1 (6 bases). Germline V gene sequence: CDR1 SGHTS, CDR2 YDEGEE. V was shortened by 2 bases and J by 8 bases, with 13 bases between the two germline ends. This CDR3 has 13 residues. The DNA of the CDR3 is TGTGCCAGCAGCTTAACAGGGATCGGGGGCTACACCTTC. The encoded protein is CASSLTGIGGYTF.

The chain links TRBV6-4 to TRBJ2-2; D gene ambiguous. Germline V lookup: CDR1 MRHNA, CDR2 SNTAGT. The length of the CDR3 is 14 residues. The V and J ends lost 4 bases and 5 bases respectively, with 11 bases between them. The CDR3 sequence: CASSAGPATGELFF. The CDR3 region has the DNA TGTGCCAGCAGTGCTGGACCTGCGACCGGGGAGCTGTTTTTT.